This TCR beta chain was identified in a study of T-cell reconstitution after alpha-beta-depleted transplantation in children (dated by TCRdb to the mid-2010s). As for the study more broadly: Using TCR repertoire profiling, the study followed T-cell immune reconstitution in a quantitative way in children after TCRalphabeta/CD19-depleted allogeneic hematopoietic cell transplantation. Study-wide findings and limitations: In some patients, the high TCRbeta diversity seen at day 60 was put down to recipient T cells and intrathymic progenitors that had survived conditioning. About two months after transplant, the apparently early recovery of alphabetaT-cell counts reportedly depended on just several hundred clones that had expanded rapidly and came from non-depleted graft cells. The frequencies of hyperexpanded clones fell over the following months, and after one year, T-cell counts and TCRbeta diversity were mostly attributed to newly produced T cells.

About this clonotype itself: What antigen it recognizes has not been identified. The germline gene is not matched at one end of the junction; a read error may be the cause.

Sample treatment or condition, as interpreted from the label and publication: allogeneic hematopoietic cell transplantation with graft depleted of TCRalphabeta T cells and CD19 B cells. Transplant recipients were children who received TCRalphabeta/CD19-depleted allogeneic hematopoietic cell grafts. Library method: PCR. The reads were generated on an Illumina HiSeq 2500. To normalize quantification of the TCRbeta repertoire, the TCR libraries were built with molecular barcoding that relied on unique molecular identifiers. The raw public data were reprocessed by TCRdb itself: fastp quality trimming at Q25, MiXCR clonotype calling, in-frame beta chains only. When rows share a CDR3 protein, they turn into one entry using the most common DNA and genes. The sample yields about 100,000 distinct CDR3 sequences; 7% to 8% were counted once. The ten largest clones take up roughly 17% of the sample. Material: PBMCs, obtained before TCRalphabeta/CD19-depleted stem cell transplant. This TCR came from a boy between 2 and 10 years old with acute lymphoblastic leukemia, due to receive a stem cell transplant.

The sequence in DNA is TGTGCCAGCAGCTTCCCGTTAGGGGGGGTGGATCGCACAGATACGGAGTATTTT. The translation is CASSFPLGGVDRTDTEYF. Here the chain combines TRBV5-4 and TRBJ2-3, with TRBD2 as a weak D call on 7 bases. Its CDR3 holds 18 amino acids, cysteine through phenylalanine. Just the 54-base CDR3 DNA is kept, in frame starting at base 1. In the germline V gene (reference sequence), CDR1 corresponds to SGHNT and CDR2 to YYREEE.